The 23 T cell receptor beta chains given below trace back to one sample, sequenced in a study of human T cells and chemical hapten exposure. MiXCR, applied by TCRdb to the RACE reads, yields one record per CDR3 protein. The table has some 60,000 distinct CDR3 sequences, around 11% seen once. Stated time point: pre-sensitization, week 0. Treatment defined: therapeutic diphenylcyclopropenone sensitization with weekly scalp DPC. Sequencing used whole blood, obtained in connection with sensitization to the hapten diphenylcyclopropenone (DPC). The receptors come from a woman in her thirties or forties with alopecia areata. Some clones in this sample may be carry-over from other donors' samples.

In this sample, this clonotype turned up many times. CDR3 DNA sequence: TGTGCCAGCAGCGTGGCTAGCGGGAGACCCCGGGACAATGAGCAGTTCTTC. Translated: CASSVASGRPRDNEQFF. The chain combines TRBV9 with TRBJ2-1; 10 nucleotides align to TRBD2. Trimming at V came to 2 bases and at J to 5 bases, leaving 10 bases not matched to a gene. This CDR3 has 17 residues. Germline V CDR1 and CDR2: SGDLS, YYNGEE.

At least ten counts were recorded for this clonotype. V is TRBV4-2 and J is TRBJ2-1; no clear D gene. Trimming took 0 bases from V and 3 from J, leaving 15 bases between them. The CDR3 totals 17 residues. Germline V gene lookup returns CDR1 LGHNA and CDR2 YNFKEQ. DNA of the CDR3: TGTGCCAGCAGCCAAGACTTATTGGGAAGCAGCTACAATGAGCAGTTCTTC. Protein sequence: CASSQDLLGSSYNEQFF.

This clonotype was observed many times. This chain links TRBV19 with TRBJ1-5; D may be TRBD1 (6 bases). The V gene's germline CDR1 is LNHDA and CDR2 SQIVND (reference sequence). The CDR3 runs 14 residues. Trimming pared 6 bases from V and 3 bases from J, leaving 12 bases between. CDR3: CASSQDRNNQPQHF. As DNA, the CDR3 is TGTGCCAGTAGCCAAGACAGGAACAATCAGCCCCAGCATTTT.

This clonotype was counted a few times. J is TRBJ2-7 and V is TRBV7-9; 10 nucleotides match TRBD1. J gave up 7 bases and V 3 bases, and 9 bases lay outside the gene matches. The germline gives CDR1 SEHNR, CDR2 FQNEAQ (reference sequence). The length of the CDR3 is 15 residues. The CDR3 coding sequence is TGTGCCAGCAGCTTCCGGGACAGGGGAGTTTGGGAGCAGTACTTC. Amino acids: CASSFRDRGVWEQYF.

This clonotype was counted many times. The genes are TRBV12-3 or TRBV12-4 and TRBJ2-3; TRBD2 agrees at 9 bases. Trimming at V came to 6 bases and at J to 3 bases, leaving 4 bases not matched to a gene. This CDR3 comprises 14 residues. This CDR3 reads CASRAGGRTDTQYF. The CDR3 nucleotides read TGTGCCAGCAGGGCGGGAGGGAGGACAGATACGCAGTATTTT.

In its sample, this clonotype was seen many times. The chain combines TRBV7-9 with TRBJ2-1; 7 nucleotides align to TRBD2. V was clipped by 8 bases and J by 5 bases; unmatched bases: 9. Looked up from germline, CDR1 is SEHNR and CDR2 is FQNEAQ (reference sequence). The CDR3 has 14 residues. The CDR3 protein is CASSWEGAHNEQFF. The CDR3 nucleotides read TGTGCCAGCTCCTGGGAGGGAGCCCACAATGAGCAGTTCTTC.

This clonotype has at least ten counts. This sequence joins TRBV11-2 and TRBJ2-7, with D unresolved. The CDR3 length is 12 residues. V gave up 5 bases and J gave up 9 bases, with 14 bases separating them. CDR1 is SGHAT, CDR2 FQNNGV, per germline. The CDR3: CASSHETLAQYF. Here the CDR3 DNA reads TGTGCCAGCAGCCATGAGACTCTGGCGCAGTACTTC.

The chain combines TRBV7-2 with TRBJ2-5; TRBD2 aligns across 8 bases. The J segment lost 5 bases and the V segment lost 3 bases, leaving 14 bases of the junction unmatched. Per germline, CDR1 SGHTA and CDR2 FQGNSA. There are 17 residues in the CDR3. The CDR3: CASSFRLARGLRETQYF. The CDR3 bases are TGTGCCAGCAGCTTCCGACTAGCGCGGGGATTGAGGGAGACCCAGTACTTC.

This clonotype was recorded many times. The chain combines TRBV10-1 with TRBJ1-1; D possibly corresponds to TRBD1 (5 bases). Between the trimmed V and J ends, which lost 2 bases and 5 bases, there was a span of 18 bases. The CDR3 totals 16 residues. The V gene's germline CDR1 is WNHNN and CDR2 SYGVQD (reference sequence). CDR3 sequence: CASSERRGPQMTEAFF. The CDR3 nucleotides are TGCGCCAGCAGTGAGCGGAGGGGACCCCAAATGACTGAAGCTTTCTTT.

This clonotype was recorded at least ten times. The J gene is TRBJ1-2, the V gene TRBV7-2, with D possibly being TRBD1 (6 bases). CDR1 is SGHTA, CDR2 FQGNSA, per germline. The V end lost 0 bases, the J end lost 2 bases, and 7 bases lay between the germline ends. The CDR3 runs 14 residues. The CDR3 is CASSLAGANYGYTF. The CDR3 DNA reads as TGTGCCAGCAGCTTAGCGGGGGCGAACTATGGCTACACCTTC.

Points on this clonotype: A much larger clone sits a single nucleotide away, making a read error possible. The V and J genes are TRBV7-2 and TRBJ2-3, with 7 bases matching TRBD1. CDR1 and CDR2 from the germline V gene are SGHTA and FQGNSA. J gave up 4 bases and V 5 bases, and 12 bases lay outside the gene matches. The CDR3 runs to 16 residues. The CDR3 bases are TGTGCCAGCAGCCCAGACAGGGATCGTAGCTCAGATACGCAGTATTTT. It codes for CASSPDRDRSSDTQYF.

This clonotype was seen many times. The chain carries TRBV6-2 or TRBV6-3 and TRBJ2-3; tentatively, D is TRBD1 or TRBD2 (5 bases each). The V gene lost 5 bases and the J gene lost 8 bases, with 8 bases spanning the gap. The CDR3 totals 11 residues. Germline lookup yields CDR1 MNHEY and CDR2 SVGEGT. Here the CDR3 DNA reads TGTGCCAGCAGTCCGAGGGGTACGCAGTATTTT. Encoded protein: CASSPRGTQYF.

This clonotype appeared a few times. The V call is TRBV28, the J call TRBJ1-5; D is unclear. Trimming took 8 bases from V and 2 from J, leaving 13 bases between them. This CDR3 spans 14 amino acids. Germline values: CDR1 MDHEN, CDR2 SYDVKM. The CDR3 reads CASLTPPGNQPQHF. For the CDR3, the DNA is TGTGCCAGCCTCACCCCCCCGGGCAATCAGCCCCAGCATTTT.

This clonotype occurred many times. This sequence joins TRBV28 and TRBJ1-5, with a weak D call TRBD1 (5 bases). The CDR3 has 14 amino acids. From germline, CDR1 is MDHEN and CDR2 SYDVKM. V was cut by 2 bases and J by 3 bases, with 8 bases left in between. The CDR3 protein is CASSLDRNNQPQHF. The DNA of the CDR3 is TGTGCCAGCAGTTTAGACAGAAACAATCAGCCCCAGCATTTT.

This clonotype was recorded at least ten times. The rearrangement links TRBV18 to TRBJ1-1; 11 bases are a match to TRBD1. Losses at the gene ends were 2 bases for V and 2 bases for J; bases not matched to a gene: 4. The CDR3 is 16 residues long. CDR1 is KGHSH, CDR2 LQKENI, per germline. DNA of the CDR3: TGTGCCAGCTCACCAGGACAGGGGGCCTACAACACTGAAGCTTTCTTT. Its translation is CASSPGQGAYNTEAFF.

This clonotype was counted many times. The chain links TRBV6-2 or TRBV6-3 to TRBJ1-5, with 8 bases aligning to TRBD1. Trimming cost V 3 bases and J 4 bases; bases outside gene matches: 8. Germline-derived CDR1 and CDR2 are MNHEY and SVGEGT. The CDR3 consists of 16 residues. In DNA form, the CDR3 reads TGTGCCAGCAGTTATCCCGGACAGGGAGCAAATCAGCCCCAGCATTTT. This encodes CASSYPGQGANQPQHF.

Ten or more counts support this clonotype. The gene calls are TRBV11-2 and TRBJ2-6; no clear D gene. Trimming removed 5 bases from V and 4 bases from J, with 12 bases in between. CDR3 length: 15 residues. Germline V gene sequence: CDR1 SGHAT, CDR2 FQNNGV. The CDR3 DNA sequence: TGTGCCAGCAGCCCCCTAGTGGCAGGGGCCAACGTCCTGACTTTC. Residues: CASSPLVAGANVLTF.

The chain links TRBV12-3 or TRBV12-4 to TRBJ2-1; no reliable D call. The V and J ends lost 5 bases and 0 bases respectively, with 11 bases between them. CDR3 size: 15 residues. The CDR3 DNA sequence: TGTGCCAGCAGTCTCACACCCAGCTCCTACAATGAGCAGTTCTTC. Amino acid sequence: CASSLTPSSYNEQFF.

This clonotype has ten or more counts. The CDR3 DNA follows: TGTGCCAGCAGCTCAACGGAAAAAGTGGGTGGCTACACCTTC. Translating gives CASSSTEKVGGYTF. The chain joins TRBV5-5 to TRBJ1-2, with D hard to call. The V gene's germline CDR1 is SGHKS and CDR2 YYEKEE (reference sequence). Trimming shortened V by 3 bases and J by 7 bases, and 16 bases separated the two germline ends. The CDR3 runs to 14 residues.

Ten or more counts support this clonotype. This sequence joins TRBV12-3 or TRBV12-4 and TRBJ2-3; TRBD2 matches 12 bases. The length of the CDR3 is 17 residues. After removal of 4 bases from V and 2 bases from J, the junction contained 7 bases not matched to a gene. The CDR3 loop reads CASSYRTSGEITDTQYF. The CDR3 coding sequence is TGTGCCAGCAGTTACCGGACTAGCGGGGAGATCACAGATACGCAGTATTTT.

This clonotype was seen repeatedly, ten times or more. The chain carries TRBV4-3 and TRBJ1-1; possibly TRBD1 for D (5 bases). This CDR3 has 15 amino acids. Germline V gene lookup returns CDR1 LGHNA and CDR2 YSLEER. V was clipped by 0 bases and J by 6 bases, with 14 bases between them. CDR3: CASSQDSAGGSEAFF. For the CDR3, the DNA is TGCGCCAGCAGCCAAGATAGCGCGGGGGGTTCTGAAGCTTTCTTT.

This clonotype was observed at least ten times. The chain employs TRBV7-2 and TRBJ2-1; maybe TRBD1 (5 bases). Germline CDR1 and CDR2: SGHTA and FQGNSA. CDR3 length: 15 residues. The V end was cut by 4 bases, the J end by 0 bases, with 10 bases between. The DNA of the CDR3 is TGTGCCAGCAGCTCAAGACAGAACTCCTACAATGAGCAGTTCTTC. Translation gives CASSSRQNSYNEQFF.

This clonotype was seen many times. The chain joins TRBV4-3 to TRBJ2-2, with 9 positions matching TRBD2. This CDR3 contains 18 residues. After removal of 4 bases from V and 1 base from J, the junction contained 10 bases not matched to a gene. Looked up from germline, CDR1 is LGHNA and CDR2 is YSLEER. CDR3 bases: TGCGCCAGCAGCCGGCGGGCTAGCGGGGATTTGAACACCGGGGAGCTGTTTTTT. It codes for CASSRRASGDLNTGELFF.